This T cell receptor (beta chain) was captured by sequencing in a study of cytomegalovirus exposure and HLA in healthy donors. PCR involved 60 Vbeta and 13 Jbeta primers. The assay was immunoSEQ multiplex PCR, and TCRdb's table has in-frame clones only and misses some. The table lists 200,000 or so clones, 75% to 90% of them singletons. This clonotype was sampled from a woman aged 45-65 years in good health and CMV-seropositive. Specimen: PBMCs.

For the CDR3, the DNA is TGTGCCAGCAGTGAGAGGACAGGGGTCTCCTACAATGAGCAGTTCTTC. It is translated as CASSERTGVSYNEQFF. The chain is built from TRBV6-1 and TRBJ2-1; 9 positions match TRBD1. The V gene end was trimmed by 3 bases and the J gene end by 0 bases; junction bases not matched to a gene: 3. Germline CDR1 reads MNHNS; CDR2 reads SASEGT. CDR3 size: 16 residues.